One and the same sample provided the 3 T cell receptor beta chains below, sequenced in a study of cytomegalovirus exposure and HLA in healthy donors. Researchers ran the PCR with 60 Vbeta and 13 Jbeta primers. The repertoire was sequenced with immunoSEQ multiplex PCR; TCRdb's copy has only in-frame clones and lacks some. The data show 150,000 to 200,000 clones, roughly 85% seen once. Sequencing input: PBMCs. These TCRs come from a woman aged 45-65 years in good health and CMV-seronegative.

V and J are TRBV5-1 and TRBJ1-4, with 8 bases matching TRBD1. The length of the CDR3 is 17 residues. V was pared by 4 bases and J by 4 bases, with 12 bases of the junction left unmatched. The germline V gene has CDR1 SGHRS and CDR2 YFSETQ. The CDR3 nucleotides read TGCGCCAGCAGCCAATTCGTCGGCGGACAGGGTAATGAAAAACTGTTTTTT. Protein product: CASSQFVGGQGNEKLFF.

This clone was seen once. The chain combines TRBV4-1 with TRBJ2-2; TRBD1 aligns across 8 bases. From germline, CDR1 is MGHRA and CDR2 YSYEKL. With 0 bases clipped from V and 12 bases from J, the junction kept 6 bases outside the gene matches. The CDR3 has 14 residues. The CDR3 bases are TGCGCCAGCAGCCAAGATCACAGGACAGGGAAGCTGTTTTTT. It is translated as CASSQDHRTGKLFF.

The chain couples TRBV27 to TRBJ2-7; 9 positions agree with TRBD2. This CDR3 spans 16 amino acids. V lost 5 bases to trimming and J lost 0 bases; unmatched junction nucleotides: 8. CDR1 is MNHEY, CDR2 SMNVEV, per germline (reference sequence). The CDR3 here is CASSPTRLADSYEQYF. DNA of the CDR3: TGTGCCAGCAGTCCCACCCGACTAGCGGACTCCTACGAGCAGTACTTC.